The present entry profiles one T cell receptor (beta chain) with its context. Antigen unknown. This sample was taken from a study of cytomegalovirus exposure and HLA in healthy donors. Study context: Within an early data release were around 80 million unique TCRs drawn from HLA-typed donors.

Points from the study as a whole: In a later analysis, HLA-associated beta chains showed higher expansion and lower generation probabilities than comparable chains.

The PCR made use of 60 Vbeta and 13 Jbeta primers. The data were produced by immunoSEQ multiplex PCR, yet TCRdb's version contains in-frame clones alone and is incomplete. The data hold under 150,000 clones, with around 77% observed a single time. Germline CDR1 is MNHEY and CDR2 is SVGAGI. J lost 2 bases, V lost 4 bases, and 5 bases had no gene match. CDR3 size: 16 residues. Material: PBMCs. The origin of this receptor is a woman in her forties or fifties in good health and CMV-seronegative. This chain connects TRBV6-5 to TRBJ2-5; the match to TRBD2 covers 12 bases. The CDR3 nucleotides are TGTGCCAGCAGTTCCCGACTAGCGGGAGTTCAAGAGACCCAGTACTTC. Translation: CASSSRLAGVQETQYF.